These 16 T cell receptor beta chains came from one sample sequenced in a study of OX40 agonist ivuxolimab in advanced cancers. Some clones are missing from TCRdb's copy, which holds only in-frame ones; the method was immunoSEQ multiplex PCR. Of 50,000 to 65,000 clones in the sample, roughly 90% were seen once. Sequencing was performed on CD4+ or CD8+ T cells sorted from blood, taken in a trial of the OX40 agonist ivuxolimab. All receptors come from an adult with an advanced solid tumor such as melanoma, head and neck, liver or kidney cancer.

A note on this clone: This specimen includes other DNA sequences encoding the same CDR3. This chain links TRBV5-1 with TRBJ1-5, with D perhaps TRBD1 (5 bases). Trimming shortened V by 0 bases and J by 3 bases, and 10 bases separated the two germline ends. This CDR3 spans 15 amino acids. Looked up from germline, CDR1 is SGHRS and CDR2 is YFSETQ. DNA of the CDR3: TGCGCCAGCAGCTTGGTGGGAGGGACCAATCAGCCCCAGCATTTT. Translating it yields CASSLVGGTNQPQHF.

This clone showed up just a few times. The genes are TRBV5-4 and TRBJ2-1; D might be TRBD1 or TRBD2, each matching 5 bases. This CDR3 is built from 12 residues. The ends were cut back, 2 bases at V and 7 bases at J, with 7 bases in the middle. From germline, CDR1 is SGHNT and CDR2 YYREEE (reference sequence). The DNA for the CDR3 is TGTGCCAGCAGCTTTGGGGGAAATGAGCAGTTCTTC. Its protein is CASSFGGNEQFF.

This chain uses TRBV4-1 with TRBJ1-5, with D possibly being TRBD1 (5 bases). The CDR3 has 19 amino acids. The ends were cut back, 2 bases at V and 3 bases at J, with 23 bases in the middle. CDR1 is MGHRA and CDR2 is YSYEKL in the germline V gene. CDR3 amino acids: CASSQWPLLSQGNNQPQHF. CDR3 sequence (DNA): TGCGCCAGCAGCCAATGGCCCTTACTTTCTCAGGGTAACAATCAGCCCCAGCATTTT.

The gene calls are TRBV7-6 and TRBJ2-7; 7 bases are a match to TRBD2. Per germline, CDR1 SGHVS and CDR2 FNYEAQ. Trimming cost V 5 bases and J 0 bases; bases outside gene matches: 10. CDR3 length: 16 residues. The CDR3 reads CASSGWEGLSSYEQYF. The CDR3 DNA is TGTGCCAGCAGCGGATGGGAGGGCTTGTCCTCCTACGAGCAGTACTTC.

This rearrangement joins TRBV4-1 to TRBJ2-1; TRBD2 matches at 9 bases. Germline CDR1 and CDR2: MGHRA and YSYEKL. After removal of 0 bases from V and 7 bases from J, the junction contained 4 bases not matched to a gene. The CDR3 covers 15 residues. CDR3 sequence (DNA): TGCGCCAGCAGCCAAGAGGAGACTAGCGGAAATGAGCAGTTCTTC. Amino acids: CASSQEETSGNEQFF.

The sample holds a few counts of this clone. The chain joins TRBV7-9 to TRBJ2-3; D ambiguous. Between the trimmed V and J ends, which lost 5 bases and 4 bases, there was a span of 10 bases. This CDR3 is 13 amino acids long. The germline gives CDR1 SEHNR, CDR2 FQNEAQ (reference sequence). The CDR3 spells CASSPLWADTQYF. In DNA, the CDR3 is TGTGCCAGCAGCCCTCTGTGGGCAGATACGCAGTATTTT. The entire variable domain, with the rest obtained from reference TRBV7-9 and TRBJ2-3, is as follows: DTGVSQNPRHKITKRGQNVTFRCDPISEHNRLYWYRQTLGQGPEFLTYFQNEAQLEKSRLLSDRFSAERPKGSFSTLEIQRTEQGDSAMYLCASSPLWADTQYFGPGTRLTVL.

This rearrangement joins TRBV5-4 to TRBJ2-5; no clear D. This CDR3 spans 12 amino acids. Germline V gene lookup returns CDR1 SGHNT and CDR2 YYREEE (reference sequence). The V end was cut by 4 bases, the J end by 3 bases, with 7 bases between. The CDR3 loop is CASSTEEETQYF. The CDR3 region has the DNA TGTGCCAGCAGCACAGAAGAAGAGACCCAGTACTTC. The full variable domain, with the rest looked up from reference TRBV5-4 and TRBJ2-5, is ETGVTQSPTHLIKTRGQQVTLRCSSQSGHNTVSWYQQALGQGPQFIFQYYREEENGRGNFPPRFSGLQFPNYSSELNVNALELDDSALYLCASSTEEETQYFGPGTRLLVL.

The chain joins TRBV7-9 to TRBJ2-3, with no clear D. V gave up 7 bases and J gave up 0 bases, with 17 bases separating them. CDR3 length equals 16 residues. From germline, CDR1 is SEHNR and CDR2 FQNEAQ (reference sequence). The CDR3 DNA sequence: TGTGCCAGCACTTCCTTCTTACAGCCTAGCACAGATACGCAGTATTTT. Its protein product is CASTSFLQPSTDTQYF.

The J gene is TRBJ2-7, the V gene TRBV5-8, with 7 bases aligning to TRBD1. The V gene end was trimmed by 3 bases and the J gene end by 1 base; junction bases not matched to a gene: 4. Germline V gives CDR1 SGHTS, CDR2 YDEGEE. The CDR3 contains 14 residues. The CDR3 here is CASSWGQFSYEQYF. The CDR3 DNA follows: TGTGCCAGCAGCTGGGGACAGTTTTCCTACGAGCAGTACTTC. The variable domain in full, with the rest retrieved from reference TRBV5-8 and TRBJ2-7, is EAGVTQSPTHLIKTRGQQATLRCSPISGHTSVYWYQQALGLGLQFLLWYDEGEERNRGNFPPRFSGRQFPNYSSELNVNALELEDSALYLCASSWGQFSYEQYFGPGTRLTVT.

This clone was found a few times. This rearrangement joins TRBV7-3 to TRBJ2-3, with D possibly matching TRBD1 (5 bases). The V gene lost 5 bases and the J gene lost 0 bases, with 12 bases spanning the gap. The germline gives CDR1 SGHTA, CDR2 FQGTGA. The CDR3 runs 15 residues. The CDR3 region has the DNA TGTGCCAGCAGCCCCATAGGGGCTAGCACAGATACGCAGTATTTT. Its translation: CASSPIGASTDTQYF.

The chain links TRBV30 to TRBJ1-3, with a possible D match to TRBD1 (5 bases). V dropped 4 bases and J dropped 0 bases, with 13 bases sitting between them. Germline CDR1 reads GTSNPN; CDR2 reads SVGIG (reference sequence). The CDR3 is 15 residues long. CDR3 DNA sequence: TGTGCCTGGAATAACGGGGGGAGCTCTGGAAACACCATATATTTT. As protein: CAWNNGGSSGNTIYF.

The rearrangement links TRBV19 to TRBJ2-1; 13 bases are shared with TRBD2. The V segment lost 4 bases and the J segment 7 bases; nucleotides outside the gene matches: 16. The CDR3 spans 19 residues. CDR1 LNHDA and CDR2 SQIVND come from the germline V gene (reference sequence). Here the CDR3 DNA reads TGTGCCAGTAGTACTCACCTCGGACTAGCGGGAGTCAGGTGGAATGAGCAGTTCTTC. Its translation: CASSTHLGLAGVRWNEQFF.

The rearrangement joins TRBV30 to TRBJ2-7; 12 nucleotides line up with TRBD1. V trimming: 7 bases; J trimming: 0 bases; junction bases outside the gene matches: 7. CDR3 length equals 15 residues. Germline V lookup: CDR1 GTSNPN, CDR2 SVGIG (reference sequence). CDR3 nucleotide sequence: TGTGCCTCCGGGACAGGGGGCTGGAGCTCCTACGAGCAGTACTTC. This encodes CASGTGGWSSYEQYF.

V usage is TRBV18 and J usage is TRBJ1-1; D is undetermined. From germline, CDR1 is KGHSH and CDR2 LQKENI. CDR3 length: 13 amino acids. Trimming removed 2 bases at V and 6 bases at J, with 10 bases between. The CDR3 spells CASSPEGRAEAFF. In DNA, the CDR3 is TGTGCCAGCTCACCAGAAGGGCGGGCTGAAGCTTTCTTT.

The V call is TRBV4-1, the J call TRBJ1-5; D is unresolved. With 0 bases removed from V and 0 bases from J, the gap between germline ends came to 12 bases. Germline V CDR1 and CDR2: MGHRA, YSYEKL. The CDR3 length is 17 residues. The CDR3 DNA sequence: TGCGCCAGCAGCCAAGAACCCGCAGGTGATAGCAATCAGCCCCAGCATTTT. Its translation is CASSQEPAGDSNQPQHF.

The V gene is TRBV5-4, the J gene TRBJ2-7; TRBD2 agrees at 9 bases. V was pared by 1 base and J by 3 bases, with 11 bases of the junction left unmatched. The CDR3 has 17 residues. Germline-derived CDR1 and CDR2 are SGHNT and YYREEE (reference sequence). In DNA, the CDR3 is TGTGCCAGCAGCTTGCCCCCCCTTAGCGGGAGTTACTACGAGCAGTACTTC. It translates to CASSLPPLSGSYYEQYF.